The clone carrying this T cell receptor beta chain was counted many times. Its antigen is currently unknown. This entry is derived from a study of metastatic and nonmetastatic thyroid tumors. Study-level background: Patients with malignant and benign thyroid disease provided blood and tumor or nodule tissue, whose repertoires were compared. Findings of the study overall: As reported, TCR beta diversity in blood and tumor was significantly higher in malignant thyroid tumors than in benign nodules.

Under the authors' procedure: Researchers built a distant-metastasis classifier for papillary thyroid cancer that drew on CDR3 differences across clinicopathological groups. TCRdb re-called the PCR reads via MiXCR. The authors' filters were not applied to this entry. Of about 19,000 clones detected, around a sixth appear once; the ten largest clones hold less than 20%. Each patient came to thyroid surgery without any prior treatment (of any kind). Looked up from germline, CDR1 is SNHLY and CDR2 is FYNNEI. V dropped 8 bases and J dropped 3; count of bases not matched to a gene: 5. This CDR3 is 13 amino acids long.

The sequence came from a male donor with papillary thyroid cancer or a benign thyroid nodule (not recorded which). Some clones in this sample may be carry-over from other donors' samples. V gene TRBV2 combines with J gene TRBJ1-2, with 8 bases matching TRBD1. The sequencing sample was made of blood. The CDR3 DNA is TGTGCCAGCTGGACAGGGCCCGACTATGGCTACACCTTC. This translates into CASWTGPDYGYTF.